The rows below give T cell receptor beta chains drawn from one sample of a study of cytomegalovirus exposure and HLA in healthy donors. Produced via immunoSEQ multiplex PCR; TCRdb's table is partial and in-frame only. This table holds around 250,000 clones, 90% found once. The specimen sequenced was PBMCs. These receptors were taken from a woman younger than 30 in good health and CMV-seronegative. The CDR3 runs from the conserved cysteine through the conserved F or W. The order of the fields is clone size, V gene, J gene, D gene, CDR3 DNA, CDR3 protein. The D gene is left open where the match is weak. Only some rows state a clone size, as once, few, many or a class for expanded clones.

.	TRBV9	TRBJ1-1	.	TGTGCCAGCAGCGTGGTACAGGCTTGGAGCACTGAAGCTTTCTTT	CASSVVQAWSTEAFF
.	TRBV27	TRBJ1-1	TRBD1	TGTGCCAGCAAGGACAGGTTGAACACTGAAGCTTTCTTT	CASKDRLNTEAFF
.	TRBV23-1	TRBJ1-6	TRBD1	TGCGCCAGCAGTCAAGGACAGGGTATCGGTTCACCCCTCCACTTT	CASSQGQGIGSPLHF
.	TRBV27	TRBJ1-6	.	TGTGCCAGCAGTACGACTGGTTCACCCCTCCACTTT	CASSTTGSPLHF
.	TRBV10-1	TRBJ2-1	TRBD2	TGCGCCAGCAGTGATGGGACTAGTCCTGTTAATGAGCAGTTCTTC	CASSDGTSPVNEQFF
.	TRBV7-7	TRBJ2-3	.	TGTGCCAGCAGCTTAACCCTGGGGGGAGCAGATACGCAGTATTTT	CASSLTLGGADTQYF
once	TRBV7-6	TRBJ1-1	.	TGTGCCAGCAGCTTAGTACCACCTCCCGGCGGGAGCAGGGAGAACACTGAAGCTTTCTTT	CASSLVPPPGGSRENTEAFF
.	TRBV27	TRBJ1-1	.	TGTGCCAGCAGTTTATTAGGGAGGGGGAACACTGAAGCTTTCTTT	CASSLLGRGNTEAFF
.	TRBV28	TRBJ2-7	.	TGTGCCAGCAGTTTATCCTTGGAGGGCCTCTCCTACGAGCAGTACTTC	CASSLSLEGLSYEQYF
.	TRBV27	TRBJ2-7	TRBD2	TGTGCCAGCAGTTTGACTAGCGGGGGACACGAGCAGTACTTC	CASSLTSGGHEQYF
.	TRBV6-5	TRBJ1-4	TRBD1	TGTGCCAGCAGCTATGACAGGGCCCCTAATGAAAAACTGTTTTTT	CASSYDRAPNEKLFF
.	TRBV25-1	TRBJ1-4	TRBD1	TGTGCCAGCAGTGACGACAGGGATAATGAAAAACTGTTTTTT	CASSDDRDNEKLFF
.	TRBV2	TRBJ1-5	.	TGTGCCAGCAAAATTCAGACAGGACCCTATAGCAATCAGCCCCAGCATTTT	CASKIQTGPYSNQPQHF
.	TRBV4-3	TRBJ1-2	.	TGCGCCAGCAGCCAAGATCTTGGGTCGAGGAGCTATGGCTACACCTTC	CASSQDLGSRSYGYTF
.	TRBV27	TRBJ1-3	TRBD1	TGTGCCAGCAGTCCAGGACAGGGTAGGCGGAACACCATATATTTT	CASSPGQGRRNTIYF
.	TRBV4-3	TRBJ2-3	.	TGCGCCAGCAGCCAAGACGGGTATACGCAGTATTTT	CASSQDGYTQYF
.	TRBV28	TRBJ2-1	TRBD2	TGTGCCAGCAGTTTTGGGACTAGCGAGGAGTTCTTC	CASSFGTSEEFF
few	TRBV19	TRBJ2-7	TRBD1	TGTGCCAGTACCACCCGGGACAGGGTCAACGAGCAGTACTTC	CASTTRDRVNEQYF
.	TRBV2	TRBJ1-3	.	TGTGCCAGCAGTCGGTCTGTTAAATCTGGAAACACCATATATTTT	CASSRSVKSGNTIYF
.	TRBV10-3	TRBJ1-6	TRBD1	TGTGCCATCAGTGACCGGACAGGGGAACGCTCACCCCTCCACTTT	CAISDRTGERSPLHF
.	TRBV28	TRBJ2-1	TRBD2	TGTGCCAGCATCCTAGCGGGGGGATACAATGAGCAGTTCTTC	CASILAGGYNEQFF
.	TRBV28	TRBJ1-4	.	TGTGCCAGCAGTTTATGGGGAGATGTGGCAACTAATGAAAAACTGTTTTTT	CASSLWGDVATNEKLFF
.	TRBV10-3	TRBJ1-1	.	TGTGCCATCAGTGAGTCGATTGCACGGTTGAACACTGAAGCTTTCTTT	CAISESIARLNTEAFF
.	TRBV5-1	TRBJ2-5	.	TGCGCCAGCAGCTTGGGGCCCAGGCAAGAGACCCAGTACTTC	CASSLGPRQETQYF
.	TRBV7-2	TRBJ1-2	.	TGTGCCAGCAGCTTAGGGGGAGGACATCCTTGGGGTGGCTACACCTTC	CASSLGGGHPWGGYTF
.	TRBV6-5	TRBJ1-3	.	TGTGCCAGCAGTTACACGGACTGGGCCTCTGGAAACACCATATATTTT	CASSYTDWASGNTIYF
.	TRBV5-1	TRBJ1-1	.	TGCGCCAGCAGCCTGGACAAGTTGAACACTGAAGCTTTCTTT	CASSLDKLNTEAFF
.	TRBV28	TRBJ1-3	TRBD1	TGTGCCAGCAGTTTCCCCGGACAGGGTGCTGGAAACACCATATATTTT	CASSFPGQGAGNTIYF
.	TRBV5-5	TRBJ1-5	.	TGTGCCAGCAGCTTCAATAGCAATCAGCCCCAGCATTTT	CASSFNSNQPQHF
.	TRBV18	TRBJ2-7	TRBD1	TGTGCCAGCTCACCCTACGGACAGGGGGCGCCGGGCGAGCAGTACTTC	CASSPYGQGAPGEQYF
.	TRBV5-1	TRBJ2-1	.	TGCGCCAGCAGCTTGGTCTTAAAGAGCTCCTACAATGAGCAGTTCTTC	CASSLVLKSSYNEQFF
.	TRBV4-1	TRBJ2-1	.	TGCGCCAGCAGCCAATCCCTGGTCCAGGGGTCCTACAATGAGCAGTTCTTC	CASSQSLVQGSYNEQFF
.	TRBV11-2	TRBJ1-4	.	TGTGCCAGCAGAGTGGCCGGGGAAAATGAAAAACTGTTTTTT	CASRVAGENEKLFF
.	TRBV7-2	TRBJ1-1	.	TGTGCCAGCAGCTCCGTTTTTATGAACACTGAAGCTTTCTTT	CASSSVFMNTEAFF
.	TRBV6-5	TRBJ1-6	.	TGTGCCAGCAGTTACGGGCAGACCTATAATTCACCCCTCCACTTT	CASSYGQTYNSPLHF
.	TRBV28	TRBJ2-1	TRBD2	TGTGCCAGCAGTTCACGGACTAGCGGGGAGTACAATGAGCAGTTCTTC	CASSSRTSGEYNEQFF
.	TRBV5-4	TRBJ1-1	.	TGTGCCAGCAGCTTACAGGTGAAGACTGAAGCTTTCTTT	CASSLQVKTEAFF
.	TRBV9	TRBJ1-5	.	TGTGCCAGCAGCACAGGATCTAGCAATCAGCCCCAGCATTTT	CASSTGSSNQPQHF
.	TRBV6-1	TRBJ2-5	.	TGTGCCAGCAGTGAATGGGCGGGCCAAGAGACCCAGTACTTC	CASSEWAGQETQYF
.	TRBV10-3	TRBJ2-2	TRBD1	TGTGCCACACAGGGGATTGCGAACACCGGGGAGCTGTTTTTT	CATQGIANTGELFF
once	TRBV14	TRBJ1-2	TRBD1	TGTGCCAGCAGCCAAACCACCCGGGACAGGGGGAATGGCTACACCTTC	CASSQTTRDRGNGYTF
few	TRBV18	TRBJ1-5	TRBD1	TGTGCCAGCTCACCACCGGACAGGGGGCTTCAGCCCCAGCATTTT	CASSPPDRGLQPQHF
.	TRBV15	TRBJ1-5	.	TGTGCCACCAGCAGAGATCGTGCAGGGCTAGGTCAGCCCCAGCATTTT	CATSRDRAGLGQPQHF
.	TRBV18	TRBJ1-1	.	TGTGCCAGCTCAGCCATCGAGGAAACTGAAGCTTTCTTT	CASSAIEETEAFF
.	TRBV29-1	TRBJ2-2	.	TGCAGCGTCCCAGGGACAAACACCGGGGAGCTGTTTTTT	CSVPGTNTGELFF
.	TRBV5-8	TRBJ1-2	.	TGTGCCAGCAGCCTGAGGGCTTACCTAGAAAACTATGGCTACACCTTC	CASSLRAYLENYGYTF
.	TRBV5-4	TRBJ2-3	.	TGTGCCAGCAGCCAGAACACAGATACGCAGTATTTT	CASSQNTDTQYF
.	TRBV5-6	TRBJ1-3	TRBD1	TGTGCCAGCAGCAACATAGGACAGGGGCGAGGAAACACCATATATTTT	CASSNIGQGRGNTIYF
.	TRBV7-6	TRBJ1-2	.	TGTGCCAGCAGCTTATCCGTTTGGGGCCAAGGAGAGATCTATGGCTACACCTTC	CASSLSVWGQGEIYGYTF
.	TRBV6-5	TRBJ2-7	TRBD1	TGTGCCAGCAGTTACTCGGACAGGGGTGCGTACGAGCAGTACTTC	CASSYSDRGAYEQYF
once	TRBV27	TRBJ1-2	TRBD1	TGTGCCAGCAGGAGATCCGGGACAGAGACTAACTATGGCTACACCTTC	CASRRSGTETNYGYTF
.	TRBV7-9	TRBJ2-7	TRBD2	TGTGCCAGCTCTCGCCGGGACGGGGGGGCCCACGAGCAGTACTTC	CASSRRDGGAHEQYF
.	TRBV7-8	TRBJ1-5	TRBD1	TGTGCCAGCAGCTCGGGACAGACGGACCAGCCCCAGCATTTT	CASSSGQTDQPQHF
.	TRBV28	TRBJ2-3	TRBD2	TGTGCCAGCTTCCCACTAGCGGGGGTGGCAGATACGCAGTATTTT	CASFPLAGVADTQYF